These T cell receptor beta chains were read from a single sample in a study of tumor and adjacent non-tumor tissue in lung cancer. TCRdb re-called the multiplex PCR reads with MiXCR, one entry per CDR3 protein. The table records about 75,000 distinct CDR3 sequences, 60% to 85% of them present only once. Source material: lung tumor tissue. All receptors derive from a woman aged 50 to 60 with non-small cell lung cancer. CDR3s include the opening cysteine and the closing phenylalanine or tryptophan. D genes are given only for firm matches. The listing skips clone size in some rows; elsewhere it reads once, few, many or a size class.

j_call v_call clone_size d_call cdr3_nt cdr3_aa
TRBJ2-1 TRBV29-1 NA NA TGCAACGTCCCCCGGGCTACGAACAATGATCAGTTCTTC CNVPRATNNDQFF
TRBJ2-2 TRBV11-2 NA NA TGTGTCAGTAGCTTAGAACCGGGAACCGGGGAGCTGTTTTTT CVSSLEPGTGELFF
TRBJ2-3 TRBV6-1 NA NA TGTGCCAGCAGTGAAGCGGCACCAGATACGCAGTATTTT CASSEAAPDTQYF
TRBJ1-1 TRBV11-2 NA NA TGTGCCAGCTGCTTAGTCGGGAGGGACACTGAAGCTTTCTTT CASCLVGRDTEAFF
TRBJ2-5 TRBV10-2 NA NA TGCGCCAGCAGTGAATCCGGGAGAGAGACCCAATACTTC CASSESGRETQYF
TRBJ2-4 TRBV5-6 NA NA TGTACTAGCACCACGACAGGATTAGCCAAAAACATTCAGTACTTC CTSTTTGLAKNIQYF
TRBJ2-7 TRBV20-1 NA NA TGCAATGCTATAGCTCGGGACTTCTACGAGCAGTACTTC CNAIARDFYEQYF
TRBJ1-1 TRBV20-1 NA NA TGCAGTGCAGCCTCACGGATCACTGAAGCTTTCTTT CSAASRITEAFF
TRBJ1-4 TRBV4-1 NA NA TGCGCCAGCAACCAAGCTATGACAGGCGGTGAAAAACTGTTTTTT CASNQAMTGGEKLFF
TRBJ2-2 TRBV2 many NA TGTGCCAGCAGTGAACTAGTAGGCGGGGAGCTGTTTTTT CASSELVGGELFF
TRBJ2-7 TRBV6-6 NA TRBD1 TGTGCCAGCAATTGCGACAGGGGCAACGAGCAGTACTTC CASNCDRGNEQYF
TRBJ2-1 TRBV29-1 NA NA TGCAGCGTTGGCTCGTGGTGCCAGGGGAATGAGCAGTTCTTC CSVGSWCQGNEQFF
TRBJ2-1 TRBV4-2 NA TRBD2 TGTGCCAGCAGCCACGCGGGAGGACCTAATGAGCAGTTCTTC CASSHAGGPNEQFF
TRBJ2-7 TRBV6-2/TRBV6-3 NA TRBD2 TGTGCCAGAAGTTACTCGGCGGGAGTCCCCTACGAGCTGTACTTC CARSYSAGVPYELYF
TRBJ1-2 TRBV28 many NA TGTGCCAGCAGTTTGGACCTTAACTATGGCTACACCTTC CASSLDLNYGYTF
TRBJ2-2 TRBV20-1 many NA TGCAGTGCTACGGGGTACACCGGGGAGCTGTTTTTT CSATGYTGELFF
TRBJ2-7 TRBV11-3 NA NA TGTGCCACCAGCTTGAGGGGGGACTACGAGCAGTACTTC CATSLRGDYEQYF